The present TCR beta chain was sequenced within a study of vaccination and CD4 T cells after COVID-19. The sample's treatment: approximately 9-day PBMC culture with coronavirus spike peptide pools or control peptides (ViraFEST assay). Half the growth medium was swapped for new IL-2 medium on days 3 and 7. The Oncomine TCR Beta short-read assay sequenced DNA from cultured CD4+ T cells. Via MiXCR, TCRdb re-called the PCR reads, giving one row per CDR3 protein. The sample has 23,000 or so distinct CDR3 sequences; about 67% are singletons. The length of the CDR3 is 16 residues. The V gene's germline CDR1 is DFQATT and CDR2 SNEGSKA (reference sequence). Between the trimmed V and J ends, which lost 0 bases and 4 bases, there was a span of 19 bases. With respect to this clonotype: Its cognate antigen is unknown.

The clonotype was recovered from a human donor who received a COVID-19 vaccine. The sequenced sample was CD4+ T cells from blood, cultured in vitro, obtained after SARS-CoV-2 vaccination. The chain recombines TRBV20-1 with TRBJ2-7, with D perhaps TRBD1 or TRBD2 (5 bases each). CDR3 nucleotides: TGCAGTGCTAGAGATGCCTTAAGGGGAGAATTATACGAGCAGTACTTC. This gives the protein CSARDALRGELYEQYF.